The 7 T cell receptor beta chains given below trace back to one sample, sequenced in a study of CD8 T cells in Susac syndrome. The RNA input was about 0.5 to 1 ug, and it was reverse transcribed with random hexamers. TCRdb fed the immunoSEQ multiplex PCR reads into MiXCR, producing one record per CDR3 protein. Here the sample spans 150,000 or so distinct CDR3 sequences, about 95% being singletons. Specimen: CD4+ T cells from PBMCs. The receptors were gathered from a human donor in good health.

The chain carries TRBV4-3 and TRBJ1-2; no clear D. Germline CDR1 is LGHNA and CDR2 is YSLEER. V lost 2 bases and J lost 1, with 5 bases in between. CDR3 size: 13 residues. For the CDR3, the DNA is TGCGCCAGCAGCCAAAGTTTTAACTATGGCTACACCTTC. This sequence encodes CASSQSFNYGYTF.

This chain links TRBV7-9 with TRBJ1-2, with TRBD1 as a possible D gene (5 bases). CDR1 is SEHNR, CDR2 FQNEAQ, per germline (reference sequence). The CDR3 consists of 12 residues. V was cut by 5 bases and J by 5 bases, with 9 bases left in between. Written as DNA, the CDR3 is TGTGCCAGCAGCGACCAGGGTTATGGCTACACCTTC. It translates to CASSDQGYGYTF.

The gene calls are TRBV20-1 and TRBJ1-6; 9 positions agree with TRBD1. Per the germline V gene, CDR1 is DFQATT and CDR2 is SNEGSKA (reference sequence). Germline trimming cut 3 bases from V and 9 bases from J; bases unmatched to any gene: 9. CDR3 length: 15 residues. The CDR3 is CSASDPGQGSSPLHF. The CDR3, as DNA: TGCAGTGCTAGTGATCCGGGACAGGGTTCTTCACCCCTCCACTTT.

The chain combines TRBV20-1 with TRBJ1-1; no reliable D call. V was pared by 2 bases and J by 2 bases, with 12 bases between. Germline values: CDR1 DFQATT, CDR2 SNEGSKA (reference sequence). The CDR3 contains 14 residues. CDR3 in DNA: TGCAGTGCTAGATCATTCGGGGTTAACACTGAAGCTTTCTTT. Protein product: CSARSFGVNTEAFF.

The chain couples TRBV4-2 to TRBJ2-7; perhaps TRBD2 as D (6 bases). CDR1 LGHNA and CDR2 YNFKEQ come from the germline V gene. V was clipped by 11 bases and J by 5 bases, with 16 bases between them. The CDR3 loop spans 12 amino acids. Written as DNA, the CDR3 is TGTGCCTCCCGGGGAGGTATCCACGAGCAGTACTTC. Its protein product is CASRGGIHEQYF.

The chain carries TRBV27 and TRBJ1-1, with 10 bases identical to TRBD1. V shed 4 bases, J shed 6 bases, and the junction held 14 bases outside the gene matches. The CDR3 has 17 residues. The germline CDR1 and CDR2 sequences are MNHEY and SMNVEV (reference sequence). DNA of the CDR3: TGTGCCAGCAGTTCTCCGGGGGACAGGGGCCTAAGGGCTGAAGCTTTCTTT. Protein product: CASSSPGDRGLRAEAFF.

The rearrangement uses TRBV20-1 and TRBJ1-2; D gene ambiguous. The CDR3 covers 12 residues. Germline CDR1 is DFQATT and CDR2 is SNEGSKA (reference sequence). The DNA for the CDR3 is TGCAGCGGAGGCCCCCGGAACTATGGCTACACCTTC. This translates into CSGGPRNYGYTF.